Listed here is a single T cell receptor (beta chain). No antigen is known for it. A modified ARM-PCR protocol with three rounds of nested PCR amplified TCRbeta. A single record per CDR3 protein comes from TCRdb applying MiXCR to the multiplex PCR reads. The data contain about 70,000 distinct CDR3 sequences, 60% to 75% of them singletons. No cell sorting was done before RNA was extracted from the tissue. Newly diagnosed lung cancer patients had thoracic surgery in China, August–late 2014, without prior chemotherapy. The CDR3 extends over 13 amino acids. With 6 bases removed from V and 10 bases from J, the gap between germline ends came to 18 bases. Germline CDR1 and CDR2: MNHEY and SVGAGI. The data are from a study of tumor and adjacent non-tumor tissue in lung cancer. Study at large: The patients, 10 men and four to six women, were 31 to 76 with stage I to III disease.

Study conclusions and caveats: In normal lung, the top 100 clones were significantly more dominant than in tumor.

The TCR sequence derives from a man in his fifties or sixties with non-small cell lung cancer. V gene TRBV6-5 combines with J gene TRBJ2-5; D unclear. Sequenced: lung tumor tissue. The CDR3 loop is CASRPSPGKIQYF. CDR3 nucleotides: TGTGCCAGCAGGCCCTCGCCTGGCAAGATCCAGTACTTC.